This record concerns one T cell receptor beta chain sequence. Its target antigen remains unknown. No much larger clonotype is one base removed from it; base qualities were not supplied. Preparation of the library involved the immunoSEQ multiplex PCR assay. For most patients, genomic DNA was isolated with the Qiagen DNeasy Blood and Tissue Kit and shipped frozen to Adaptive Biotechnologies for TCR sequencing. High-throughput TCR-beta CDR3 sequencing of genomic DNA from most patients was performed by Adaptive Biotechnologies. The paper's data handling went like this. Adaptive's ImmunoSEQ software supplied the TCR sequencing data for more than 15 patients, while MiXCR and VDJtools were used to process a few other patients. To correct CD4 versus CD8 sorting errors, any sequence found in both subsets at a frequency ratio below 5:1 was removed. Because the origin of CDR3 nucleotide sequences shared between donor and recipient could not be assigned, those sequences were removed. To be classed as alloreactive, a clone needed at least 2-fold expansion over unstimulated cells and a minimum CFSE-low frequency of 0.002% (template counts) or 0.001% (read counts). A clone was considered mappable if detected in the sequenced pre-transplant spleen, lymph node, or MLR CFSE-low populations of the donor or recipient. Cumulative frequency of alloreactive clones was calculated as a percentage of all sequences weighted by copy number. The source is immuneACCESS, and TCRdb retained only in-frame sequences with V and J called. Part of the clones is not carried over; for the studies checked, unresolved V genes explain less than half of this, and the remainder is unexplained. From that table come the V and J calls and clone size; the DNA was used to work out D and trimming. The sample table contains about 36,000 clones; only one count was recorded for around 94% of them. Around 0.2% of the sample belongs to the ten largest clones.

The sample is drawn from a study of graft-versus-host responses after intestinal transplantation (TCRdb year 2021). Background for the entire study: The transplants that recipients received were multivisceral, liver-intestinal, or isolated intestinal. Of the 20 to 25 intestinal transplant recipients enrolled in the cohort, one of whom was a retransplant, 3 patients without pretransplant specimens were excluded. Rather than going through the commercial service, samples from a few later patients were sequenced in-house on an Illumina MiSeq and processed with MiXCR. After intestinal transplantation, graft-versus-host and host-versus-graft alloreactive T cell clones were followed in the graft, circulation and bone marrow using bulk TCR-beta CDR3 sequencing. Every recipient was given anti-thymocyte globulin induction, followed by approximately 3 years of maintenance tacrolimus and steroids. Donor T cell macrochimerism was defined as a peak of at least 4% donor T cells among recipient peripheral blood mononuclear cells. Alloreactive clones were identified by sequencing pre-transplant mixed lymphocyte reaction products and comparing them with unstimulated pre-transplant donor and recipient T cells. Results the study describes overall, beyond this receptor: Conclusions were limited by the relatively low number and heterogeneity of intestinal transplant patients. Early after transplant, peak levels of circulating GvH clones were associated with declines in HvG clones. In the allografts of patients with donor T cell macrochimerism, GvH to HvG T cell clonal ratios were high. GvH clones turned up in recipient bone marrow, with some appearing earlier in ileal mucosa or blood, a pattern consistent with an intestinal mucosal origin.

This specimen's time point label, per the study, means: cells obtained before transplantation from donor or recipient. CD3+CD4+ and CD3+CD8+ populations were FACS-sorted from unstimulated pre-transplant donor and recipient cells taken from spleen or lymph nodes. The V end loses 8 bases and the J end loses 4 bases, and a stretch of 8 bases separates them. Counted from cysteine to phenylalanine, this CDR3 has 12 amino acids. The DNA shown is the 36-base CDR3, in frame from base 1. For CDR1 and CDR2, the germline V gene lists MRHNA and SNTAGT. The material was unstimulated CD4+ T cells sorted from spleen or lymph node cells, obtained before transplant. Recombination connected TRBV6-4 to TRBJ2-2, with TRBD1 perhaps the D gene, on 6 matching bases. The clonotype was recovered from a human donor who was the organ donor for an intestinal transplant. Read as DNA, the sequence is TGTGCCAGCTCCAGGGGCACCGGGGAGCTGTTTTTT. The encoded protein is CASSRGTGELFF.